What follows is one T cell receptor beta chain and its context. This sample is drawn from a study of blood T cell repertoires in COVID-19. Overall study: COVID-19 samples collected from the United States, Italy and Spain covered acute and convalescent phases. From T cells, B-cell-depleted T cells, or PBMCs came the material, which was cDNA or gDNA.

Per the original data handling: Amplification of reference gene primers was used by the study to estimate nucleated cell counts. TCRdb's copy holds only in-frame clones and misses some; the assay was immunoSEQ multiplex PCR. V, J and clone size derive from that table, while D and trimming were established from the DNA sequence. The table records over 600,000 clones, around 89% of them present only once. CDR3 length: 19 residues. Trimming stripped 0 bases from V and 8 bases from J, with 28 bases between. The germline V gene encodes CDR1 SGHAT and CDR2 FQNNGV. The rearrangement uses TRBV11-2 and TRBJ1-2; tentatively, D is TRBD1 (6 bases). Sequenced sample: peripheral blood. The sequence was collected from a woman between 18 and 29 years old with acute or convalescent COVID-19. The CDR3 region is CASSLDYRAGEFEAEGYTF. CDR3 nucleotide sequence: TGTGCCAGCAGCTTAGATTATAGGGCAGGGGAATTTGAGGCGGAGGGCTACACCTTC.